These 27 T cell receptor beta chains share one sample of origin, sequenced in a study of response to subunit inactivated influenza vaccine. TCRdb reprocessed the RT-PCR reads with MiXCR, giving one entry per CDR3 protein. The sample includes 600,000 to 850,000 distinct CDR3 sequences, 14% of them seen just once. The specimen comprised PBMCs from blood, sampled around 14 days before vaccination. The origin of the receptors is a man between 50 and 59 years old who received an inactivated influenza vaccine.

This clonotype has ten or more counts. The V and J genes are TRBV27 and TRBJ2-1, with 7 positions matching TRBD1. The ends lost 0 bases at V and 2 bases at J; junction bases unmatched: 1. This CDR3 region has 15 residues. Germline V gene lookup returns CDR1 MNHEY and CDR2 SMNVEV (reference sequence). CDR3 loop: CASSLSTGAYNEQFF. The CDR3 DNA is TGTGCCAGCAGTTTATCTACAGGGGCCTACAATGAGCAGTTCTTC.

The sample holds a few counts of this clonotype. The CDR3, as DNA: TGTGCCAGCCGGACAGGAAACCTTAATTCACCCCTCCACTTT. Translation: CASRTGNLNSPLHF. This chain connects TRBV7-2 to TRBJ1-6, with 7 positions matching TRBD1. The CDR3 contains 14 residues. Germline loops: CDR1 SGHTA, CDR2 FQGNSA. V trimming: 8 bases; J trimming: 6 bases; junction bases outside the gene matches: 7.

The chain is built from TRBV24-1 and TRBJ2-2; tentative D call: TRBD2 (5 bases). The CDR3 contains 14 residues. Germline CDR1 reads KGHDR; CDR2 reads SFDVKD. V dropped 2 bases and J dropped 6 bases, with 9 bases sitting between them. CDR3 sequence (DNA): TGTGCCACCAGTGATTATTGGCGGGCCGGGGAGCTGTTTTTT. The encoded protein is CATSDYWRAGELFF.

V gene TRBV6-5 combines with J gene TRBJ2-2; D is uncertain. This CDR3 is built from 18 residues. Trimming left V 0 bases short and J 4 bases short, with 18 bases between. Germline assignment: CDR1 MNHEY and CDR2 SVGAGI. The CDR3 spells CASSYSVWASSVTGELFF. The CDR3 region has the DNA TGTGCCAGCAGTTACTCGGTTTGGGCCAGTTCTGTCACCGGGGAGCTGTTTTTT.

The V call is TRBV24-1, the J call TRBJ2-2; D tentatively fits TRBD1 or TRBD2 (9 bases each). Trimming took 4 bases from V and 4 from J, leaving 33 bases between them. The CDR3 contains 22 residues. Per the germline V gene, CDR1 is KGHDR and CDR2 is SFDVKD. CDR3 in amino acids: CATSDAPGQGLRGRVGTGELFF. CDR3 DNA: TGTGCCACCAGTGACGCACCGGGACAGGGTCTTCGCGGGAGGGTTGGCACCGGGGAGCTGTTTTTT.

This chain's CDR3 is CSAGRLAGDPGELFF. CDR3 sequence (DNA): TGCAGTGCTGGCAGACTAGCGGGAGACCCCGGGGAGCTGTTTTTT. This chain connects TRBV20-1 to TRBJ2-2, with TRBD2 matching over 12 bases. Germline V gene data show CDR1 as DFQATT and CDR2 as SNEGSKA (reference sequence). The V and J ends lost 5 bases and 6 bases, in that order; junction bases with no gene match: 7. CDR3 length: 15 amino acids.

V and J are TRBV12-3 or TRBV12-4 and TRBJ2-7, with D perhaps TRBD2 (6 bases). This CDR3 is built from 14 residues. V was trimmed by 8 bases and J by 7 bases, leaving 21 bases between them. This CDR3 is CASRRGTGIGEQYF. The CDR3 nucleotides are TGTGCCAGCCGCCGGGGGACCGGGATAGGAGAGCAGTACTTC.

The chain joins TRBV6-2 or TRBV6-3 to TRBJ1-2; 7 bases are a match to TRBD1. With 8 bases clipped from V and 7 bases from J, the junction kept 10 bases outside the gene matches. This CDR3 comprises 13 residues. Germline V CDR1 and CDR2: MNHEY, SVGEGT. This chain's CDR3 is CASLATGTGGYTF. The CDR3 coding sequence is TGTGCCAGCCTTGCGACAGGGACCGGTGGCTACACCTTC.

The chain links TRBV6-4 to TRBJ2-5; 12 nucleotides align to TRBD2. Germline assignment: CDR1 MRHNA and CDR2 SNTAGT. This CDR3 is 17 amino acids long. The junction had 4 bases not matched to a gene; V was cut back by 2 bases and J by 0 bases. CDR3 sequence reads: CASSDPTSGGYQETQYF. The DNA for the CDR3 is TGTGCCAGCAGTGACCCCACTAGCGGGGGGTACCAAGAGACCCAGTACTTC.

This clonotype was counted only a few times. The rearrangement uses TRBV20-1 and TRBJ2-7; D is unresolved. The CDR3 sequence is 15 residues long. The germline V gene encodes CDR1 DFQATT and CDR2 SNEGSKA (reference sequence). V gave up 1 base and J gave up 2 bases, with 15 bases separating them. CDR3 in DNA: TGCAGTGCTAGAGTTACCGGGCGGCCCACCTACGAGCAGTACTTC. Encoded protein: CSARVTGRPTYEQYF.

This clonotype has at least ten counts. The J gene is TRBJ2-5, the V gene TRBV12-3 or TRBV12-4, with TRBD1 matching over 7 bases. The V gene end was trimmed by 3 bases and the J gene end by 1 base; junction bases not matched to a gene: 8. The CDR3 has 16 residues. The CDR3 DNA reads TGTGCCAGCAGTTTCAGGGGGAACCCTTTCCAAGAGACCCAGTACTTC. Protein: CASSFRGNPFQETQYF.

This rearrangement joins TRBV24-1 to TRBJ2-5, with D possibly called TRBD1 or TRBD2 (5 bases each). With 3 bases removed from V and 6 bases from J, the gap between germline ends came to 10 bases. The CDR3 runs to 13 residues. CDR1 and CDR2 (germline): KGHDR, SFDVKD. The CDR3 here is CATSDGGVKTQYF. CDR3 nucleotides: TGTGCCACCAGTGATGGGGGAGTGAAGACCCAGTACTTC.

In its sample, this clonotype was seen a few times. This chain connects TRBV9 to TRBJ2-1, with no clear D. The CDR3 has 12 amino acids. The germline V gene has CDR1 SGDLS and CDR2 YYNGEE. V was shortened by 4 bases and J by 8 bases, with 10 bases between the two germline ends. The chain's CDR3 is CASSSHRHEQFF. As DNA, the CDR3 is TGTGCCAGCAGCTCCCATAGGCATGAGCAGTTCTTC.

This clonotype appeared many times. The J gene is TRBJ1-1, the V gene TRBV4-1, with 12 bases that match TRBD1. Germline assignment: CDR1 MGHRA and CDR2 YSYEKL. This CDR3 has 15 amino acids. V was clipped by 6 bases and J by 5 bases; unmatched bases: 7. CDR3 sequence reads: CASSRDRGPGTEAFF. The CDR3 nucleotides read TGCGCCAGCAGTCGGGACAGGGGGCCGGGGACTGAAGCTTTCTTT.

The DNA of the CDR3 is TGCAGCGCCGACAGAATGAACACTGAAGCTTTCTTT. As protein: CSADRMNTEAFF. This chain connects TRBV29-1 to TRBJ1-1, with D possibly TRBD1 on 5 matching bases. CDR1 and CDR2 from the germline V gene are SQVTM and ANQGSEA. The V end was cut by 7 bases, the J end by 0 bases, with 9 bases between. This CDR3 contains 12 residues.

A note on this clonotype: Possible read error: a much larger clone is one base away. V and J are TRBV10-3 and TRBJ1-1; D call uncertain. The CDR3 totals 14 residues. Germline CDR1 ENHRY, CDR2 SYGVKD. CDR3 in DNA: TGTGCCACCAGTGAGTCGACTCCGGGCAGTGAAGCTTTCTTT. Its protein is CATSESTPGSEAFF.

The chain employs TRBV14 and TRBJ2-1, with D unclear. The length of the CDR3 is 13 residues. CDR1 and CDR2 (germline): SGHDN, FVKESK. V lost 1 base and J lost 7, with 8 bases in between. The CDR3 nucleotides read TGTGCCAGCAGCCAAGGAATGAGAAATGAGCAGTTCTTC. This encodes CASSQGMRNEQFF. Full variable domain (missing parts from reference TRBV14 and TRBJ2-1): EAGVTQFPSHSVIEKGQTVTLRCDPISGHDNLYWYRRVMGKEIKFLLHFVKESKQDESGMPNNRFLAERTGGTYSTLKVQPAELEDSGVYFCASSQGMRNEQFFGPGTRLTVL.

This clonotype was observed a few times. The chain has TRBV7-2 and TRBJ1-6; D is unclear. V was trimmed by 6 bases and J by 4 bases, leaving 7 bases between them. Looked up from germline, CDR1 is SGHTA and CDR2 is FQGNSA. This CDR3 has 13 residues. The CDR3 region is CASSFPYNSPLHF. For the CDR3, the DNA is TGTGCCAGCAGTTTCCCTTATAATTCACCCCTCCACTTT.

There are a few counts of this clonotype. The chain carries TRBV12-3 or TRBV12-4 and TRBJ1-3; 7 bases align to TRBD1. There are 14 residues in the CDR3. The J segment lost 3 bases and the V segment lost 7 bases, leaving 6 bases of the junction unmatched. The CDR3: CASTLRGYGNTIYF. The CDR3 DNA reads TGTGCCAGCACTCTCAGGGGGTATGGAAACACCATATATTTT.

There are a few counts of this clonotype. J is TRBJ2-1 and V is TRBV7-9, with no clear D. CDR1 SEHNR and CDR2 FQNEAQ come from the germline V gene (reference sequence). With 5 bases removed from V and 3 bases from J, the gap between germline ends came to 11 bases. This CDR3 spans 14 amino acids. In DNA, the CDR3 is TGTGCCAGCAGCCAAAGGGTAGACTACAATGAGCAGTTCTTC. Its protein is CASSQRVDYNEQFF.

The chain has TRBV11-2 and TRBJ2-7; 11 bases agree with TRBD2. The ends lost 5 bases at V and 7 bases at J; junction bases unmatched: 13. The CDR3 runs 16 residues. Per germline, CDR1 SGHAT and CDR2 FQNNGV. The CDR3 region is CASSKISGRGMREQYF. In DNA form, the CDR3 reads TGTGCCAGCAGCAAAATTAGCGGGAGGGGAATGAGGGAGCAGTACTTC.

This chain connects TRBV28 to TRBJ2-6; 9 nucleotides align to TRBD1. V trimming: 4 bases; J trimming: 4 bases; junction bases outside the gene matches: 8. Germline CDR1 MDHEN, CDR2 SYDVKM. There are 17 residues in the CDR3. Here the CDR3 reads CASSSYAQGAGANVLTF. Written as DNA, the CDR3 is TGTGCCAGCAGTTCGTACGCACAGGGGGCAGGGGCCAACGTCCTGACTTTC.

V is TRBV7-2 and J is TRBJ2-1; the match to TRBD1 covers 9 bases. Trimming cost V 0 bases and J 2 bases; bases outside gene matches: 2. Germline assignment: CDR1 SGHTA and CDR2 FQGNSA. The length of the CDR3 is 16 residues. The CDR3 sequence is CASSLAGQGTYNEQFF. The CDR3 bases are TGTGCCAGCAGCTTAGCGGGACAGGGCACCTACAATGAGCAGTTCTTC.

The rearrangement joins TRBV27 to TRBJ2-1; D is perhaps TRBD1 (6 bases). CDR1 and CDR2 (germline): MNHEY, SMNVEV (reference sequence). The V end lost 0 bases, the J end lost 3 bases, and 12 bases lay between the germline ends. The CDR3 is made up of 16 amino acids. Here the CDR3 reads CASSLSWTAVYNEQFF. The CDR3 DNA reads as TGTGCCAGCAGTTTATCATGGACAGCCGTCTACAATGAGCAGTTCTTC.

The chain uses TRBV28 and TRBJ2-2, with D possibly matching TRBD2 (5 bases). The CDR3 is made up of 15 amino acids. Looked up from germline, CDR1 is MDHEN and CDR2 is SYDVKM. Trimming shortened V by 3 bases and J by 2 bases, and 10 bases separated the two germline ends. The CDR3 region is CASSLTTINTGELFF. DNA for the CDR3: TGTGCCAGCAGTTTGACTACTATCAACACCGGGGAGCTGTTTTTT.

This clonotype has ten or more counts. J is TRBJ2-3 and V is TRBV12-3 or TRBV12-4, with 7 bases lining up with TRBD1. After removal of 3 bases from V and 2 bases from J, the junction contained 8 bases not matched to a gene. This CDR3 is 16 amino acids long. The CDR3 spells CASSFQGTASTDTQYF. The CDR3 region has the DNA TGTGCCAGCAGTTTTCAGGGGACAGCTTCCACAGATACGCAGTATTTT.

The chain couples TRBV28 to TRBJ1-4; D is uncertain. The length of the CDR3 is 15 residues. Trimming shortened V by 5 bases and J by 5 bases, and 15 bases separated the two germline ends. Germline CDR1 MDHEN, CDR2 SYDVKM. In DNA, the CDR3 is TGTGCCAGCAGTCCCCTCGGGGTTGAGAATGAAAAACTGTTTTTT. Translated: CASSPLGVENEKLFF.